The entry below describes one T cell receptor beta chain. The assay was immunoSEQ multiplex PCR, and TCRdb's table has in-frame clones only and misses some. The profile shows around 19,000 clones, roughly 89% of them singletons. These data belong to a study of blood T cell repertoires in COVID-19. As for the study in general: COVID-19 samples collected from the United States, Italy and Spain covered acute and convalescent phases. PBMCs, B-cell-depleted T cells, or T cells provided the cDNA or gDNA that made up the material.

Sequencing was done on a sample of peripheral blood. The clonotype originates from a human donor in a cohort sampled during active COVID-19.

CDR3 DNA: TGTGCCAGCAGCAGACAGGTACCCCCTGAAGCTTTCTTT. Translated: CASSRQVPPEAFF. The chain is built from TRBV6-5 and TRBJ1-1, with a weak D call TRBD1 (6 bases). This CDR3 spans 13 amino acids. Trimming left V 6 bases short and J 6 bases short, with 14 bases between. Germline V lookup: CDR1 MNHEY, CDR2 SVGAGI.